Listed here are 27 T cell receptor beta chains from one sample, sequenced in a study of blood T cell repertoires in COVID-19. Generated by immunoSEQ multiplex PCR, the TCRdb table keeps only in-frame clones and is missing some. Found here are 85,000 to 100,000 clones, around 88% of them singletons; the top ten hold approximately 20%. Input material: peripheral blood. The origin of the receptors is a woman aged 55-69 years with COVID-19, enrolled during active disease.

This clone was counted a single time. V is TRBV28 and J is TRBJ2-1; D gene unclear. The CDR3 has 16 amino acids. The ends were cut back, 1 base at V and 1 base at J, with 11 bases in the middle. Germline V CDR1 and CDR2: MDHEN, SYDVKM. The CDR3 bases are TGTGCCAGCAGTTTATTTTCCCTTAAATCCTACAATGAGCAGTTCTTC. As protein: CASSLFSLKSYNEQFF.

The CDR3 here is CASSTPQVSGGYGYTF. CDR3 DNA: TGTGCCAGCAGCACACCACAGGTCTCCGGGGGCTATGGCTACACCTTC. The chain uses TRBV5-4 and TRBJ1-2, with D perhaps TRBD1 (5 bases). Trimming shortened V by 4 bases and J by 4 bases, and 20 bases separated the two germline ends. CDR1 is SGHNT, CDR2 YYREEE, per germline (reference sequence). CDR3 length equals 16 residues.

This chain links TRBV28 with TRBJ1-3, with D possibly matching TRBD1 (5 bases). This CDR3 spans 17 amino acids. Deletions cut 3 bases from V and 2 bases from J, with 17 bases between. Per the germline V gene, CDR1 is MDHEN and CDR2 is SYDVKM. For the CDR3, the DNA is TGTGCCAGCAGTTTGGTTTTCGGCCAGGGTGCTGGAAACACCATATATTTT. Protein sequence: CASSLVFGQGAGNTIYF.

This sequence joins TRBV9 and TRBJ2-6; tentatively, D is TRBD1 (5 bases). This CDR3 is built from 16 residues. Trimming stripped 3 bases from V and 0 bases from J, with 10 bases between. Germline V CDR1 and CDR2: SGDLS, YYNGEE. CDR3 DNA sequence: TGTGCCAGCAGCGACACAGGTTTCTCTGGGGCCAACGTCCTGACTTTC. Its translation is CASSDTGFSGANVLTF.

The chain carries TRBV11-2 and TRBJ2-3; TRBD2 is a possible D gene (5 bases). CDR3 length: 16 residues. V lost 1 base and J lost 2, with 13 bases in between. Germline V gene sequence: CDR1 SGHAT, CDR2 FQNNGV. DNA of the CDR3: TGTGCCAGCAGCTTAGTTCCGGGGAGTTACACAGATACGCAGTATTTT. Its translation: CASSLVPGSYTDTQYF.

This chain connects TRBV28 to TRBJ1-4; possible D gene TRBD1, 5 bases. Germline V CDR1 and CDR2: MDHEN, SYDVKM. The CDR3 totals 13 residues. Deletions cut 3 bases from V and 7 bases from J, with 9 bases between. The CDR3 spells CASSLWGGEKLFF. In DNA form, the CDR3 reads TGTGCCAGCAGTTTGTGGGGGGGTGAAAAACTGTTTTTT.

V and J are TRBV19 and TRBJ2-3, with D perhaps matching TRBD2 (6 bases). Trimming removed 8 bases from V and 4 bases from J, with 22 bases in between. CDR1 is LNHDA and CDR2 is SQIVND in the germline V gene (reference sequence). The CDR3 is 16 residues long. CDR3 protein: CASGTFGLPFPDTQYF. In nucleotides, the CDR3 is TGTGCCAGTGGCACCTTCGGACTACCATTCCCAGATACGCAGTATTTT. The full variable domain, with the rest looked up from reference TRBV19 and TRBJ2-3, is DGGITQSPKYLFRKEGQNVTLSCEQNLNHDAMYWYRQDPGQGLRLIYYSQIVNDFQKGDIAEGYSVSREKKESFPLTVTSAQKNPTAFYLCASGTFGLPFPDTQYFGPGTRLTVL.

The chain couples TRBV19 to TRBJ1-2; a weak D match, TRBD1 (5 bases). Trimming took 3 bases from V and 5 from J, leaving 13 bases between them. CDR1 is LNHDA and CDR2 is SQIVND in the germline V gene (reference sequence). The CDR3 is 14 amino acids. The CDR3 region has the DNA TGTGCCAGTAGTATGATGAGACAGTCATATGGCTACACCTTC. Translating it yields CASSMMRQSYGYTF.

This rearrangement joins TRBV9 to TRBJ2-7; TRBD1 agrees at 7 bases. Germline CDR1 is SGDLS and CDR2 is YYNGEE. Germline trimming cut 4 bases from V and 0 bases from J; bases unmatched to any gene: 7. The CDR3 sequence is 15 residues long. CDR3 DNA sequence: TGTGCCAGCAGCCAAGGGACAGATAGCTCCTACGAGCAGTACTTC. Its protein is CASSQGTDSSYEQYF. The full variable domain, completed using reference TRBV9 and TRBJ2-7, is DSGVTQTPKHLITATGQRVTLRCSPRSGDLSVYWYQQSLDQGLQFLIQYYNGEERAKGNILERFSAQQFPDLHSELNLSSLELGDSALYFCASSQGTDSSYEQYFGPGTRLTVT.

The chain uses TRBV13 and TRBJ1-1, with 8 bases lining up with TRBD1. Germline CDR1 PRHDT, CDR2 FYEKMQ (reference sequence). The length of the CDR3 is 16 residues. V shed 1 base and J 2 bases; nucleotides not matched to a gene: 6. In DNA form, the CDR3 reads TGTGCCAGCAGCTTAGATCAGGGGGCTAGAAACACTGAAGCTTTCTTT. Translation gives CASSLDQGARNTEAFF.

This clone was counted a single time. This sequence joins TRBV21-1 and TRBJ1-2; TRBD1, the table's D call, lacks a check against the DNA. TRBV21-1 corresponds to a pseudogene. The CDR3 is 15 residues long. CDR3 DNA: TGTGCCAGCAACAAAAACAGGGGCCAGAACTATGGCTACACCTTC. Translating gives CASNKNRGQNYGYTF.

This clone was recorded only once. The V call is TRBV30, the J call TRBJ1-3; D is unresolved. The CDR3 is made up of 14 amino acids. V was trimmed by 1 base and J by 4 bases, leaving 11 bases between them. CDR1 and CDR2 (germline): GTSNPN, SVGIG (reference sequence). The CDR3 spells CAWSARRYGNTIYF. The CDR3 DNA reads as TGTGCCTGGAGTGCGCGGCGTTACGGAAACACCATATATTTT.

The J gene is TRBJ1-5, the V gene TRBV4-1, with TRBD1 matching over 7 bases. The trim removed 1 base at V and 6 bases at J, leaving 6 bases unmatched. CDR3 length equals 15 residues. Per germline, CDR1 MGHRA and CDR2 YSYEKL. The CDR3 DNA sequence: TGCGCCAGCAGCCAAGGACAGGGTGAGTTTCAGCCCCAGCATTTT. It is translated as CASSQGQGEFQPQHF.

J is TRBJ2-7 and V is TRBV7-6; the D gene is possibly TRBD1 (6 bases). V dropped 1 base and J dropped 0 bases, with 13 bases sitting between them. Germline V gives CDR1 SGHVS, CDR2 FNYEAQ. This CDR3 spans 16 amino acids. CDR3 amino acids: CASSLVGTTSSYEQYF. Here the CDR3 DNA reads TGTGCCAGCAGCTTAGTTGGGACAACGAGCTCCTACGAGCAGTACTTC. Supplemented by reference TRBV7-6 and TRBJ2-7, the full variable domain reads GAGVSQSPRYKVTKRGQDVALRCDPISGHVSLYWYRQALGQGPEFLTYFNYEAQQDKSGLPNDRFSAERPEGSISTLTIQRTEQRDSAMYRCASSLVGTTSSYEQYFGPGTRLTVT.

The CDR3 DNA reads as TGTGCCAGCACCAAAGGGGTAGGTCTAGCTTTCTTT. Translating gives CASTKGVGLAFF. This chain connects TRBV12-3 or TRBV12-4 to TRBJ1-1; D may be TRBD1 (5 bases). Deletions cut 7 bases from V and 10 bases from J, with 16 bases between. The CDR3 runs 12 residues.

The V and J genes are TRBV11-2 and TRBJ1-4; no definite D call. The CDR3 is 13 amino acids. Trimming stripped 2 bases from V and 7 bases from J, with 8 bases between. Germline V gene sequence: CDR1 SGHAT, CDR2 FQNNGV. Written as DNA, the CDR3 is TGTGCCAGCAGCTTATTCCCCGTTGAAAAACTGTTTTTT. Its protein product is CASSLFPVEKLFF.

The chain joins TRBV19 to TRBJ1-1; D unclear. From germline, CDR1 is LNHDA and CDR2 SQIVND (reference sequence). The length of the CDR3 is 18 residues. The germline V and J ends were trimmed by 3 bases and 1 base, with 21 bases remaining between them. The CDR3 DNA reads as TGTGCCAGTAGTATTTTGATTGCGGGCAGGTCAAAGAACACTGAAGCTTTCTTT. Protein sequence: CASSILIAGRSKNTEAFF.

The chain uses TRBV19 and TRBJ1-5; maybe TRBD1 (5 bases). CDR1 and CDR2 (germline): LNHDA, SQIVND (reference sequence). This CDR3 has 16 residues. Trimming removed 2 bases at V and 0 bases at J, with 11 bases between. CDR3 loop: CASSIPGGYSNQPQHF. The DNA of the CDR3 is TGTGCCAGTAGTATACCCGGGGGATATAGCAATCAGCCCCAGCATTTT.

The chain couples TRBV6-6 to TRBJ2-6; D not certain. The germline CDR1 and CDR2 sequences are MNHNY and SVGAGI (reference sequence). The ends were cut back, 5 bases at V and 4 bases at J, with 15 bases in the middle. This CDR3 has 16 residues. CDR3 amino acids: CASSRVAGAGANVLTF. Here the CDR3 DNA reads TGTGCCAGCAGTCGAGTCGCAGGTGCCGGGGCCAACGTCCTGACTTTC.

CDR3 DNA sequence: TGTGCCAGCAGCGTAGTCGTAGCGGGGGCTAGCACAGATACGCAGTATTTT. This translates into CASSVVVAGASTDTQYF. V usage is TRBV9 and J usage is TRBJ2-3, with 9 bases lining up with TRBD2. V trimming: 0 bases; J trimming: 0 bases; junction bases outside the gene matches: 5. Germline assignment: CDR1 SGDLS and CDR2 YYNGEE. This CDR3 region has 17 residues.

This clone turned up a few times. This sequence joins TRBV11-2 and TRBJ2-3, with D maybe TRBD2 (6 bases). The CDR3 covers 16 residues. Germline V gives CDR1 SGHAT, CDR2 FQNNGV. V dropped 4 bases and J dropped 2 bases, with 16 bases sitting between them. The chain's CDR3 is CASSYRLESYTDTQYF. The CDR3 coding sequence is TGTGCCAGCAGCTACAGACTAGAGAGTTACACAGATACGCAGTATTTT.

The chain uses TRBV7-2 and TRBJ1-2, with no clear D. V lost 1 base and J lost 5, with 11 bases in between. Germline V gene lookup returns CDR1 SGHTA and CDR2 FQGNSA. The CDR3 totals 14 residues. CDR3 in amino acids: CASSLGVSVYGYTF. CDR3 nucleotide sequence: TGTGCCAGCAGCTTAGGCGTCAGCGTATATGGCTACACCTTC.

CDR3 loop: CASSQDRDSEQYF. The CDR3 DNA reads as TGTGCCAGCAGCCAGGACAGGGATTCGGAGCAGTACTTC. The gene calls are TRBV7-8 and TRBJ2-7, with 8 bases that match TRBD1. The germline CDR1 and CDR2 sequences are SGHVS and FQNEAQ. CDR3 length: 13 amino acids. With V trimmed by 5 bases and J by 7 bases, 7 bases remained unmatched.

This clone was detected once. The rearrangement links TRBV7-6 to TRBJ2-2; D is perhaps TRBD2 (6 bases). The V end was cut by 2 bases, the J end by 0 bases, with 10 bases between. In germline, CDR1 is SGHVS, CDR2 FNYEAQ. The CDR3 is 16 residues long. In DNA form, the CDR3 reads TGTGCCAGCAGCTTATACGGGGGAGCGAACACCGGGGAGCTGTTTTTT. Translation: CASSLYGGANTGELFF.

CDR3 region: CASSPTSGGNTGELFF. CDR3 DNA: TGTGCCAGCAGCCCGACTAGCGGGGGTAACACCGGGGAGCTGTTTTTT. The chain has TRBV3-1 (or the pseudogene TRBV3-2) and TRBJ2-2, with 12 bases matching TRBD2. The V segment lost 4 bases and the J segment 2 bases; nucleotides outside the gene matches: 2. The CDR3 is made up of 16 amino acids. CDR1 is LGHDT, CDR2 YNNKEL, per germline (reference sequence).

This chain links TRBV19 with TRBJ1-5; D call uncertain. Deletions cut 5 bases from V and 2 bases from J, with 10 bases between. The CDR3 is made up of 14 amino acids. Germline lookup yields CDR1 LNHDA and CDR2 SQIVND (reference sequence). CDR3 loop: CASSPPAGNQPQHF. In DNA form, the CDR3 reads TGTGCCAGTAGTCCCCCCGCGGGCAATCAGCCCCAGCATTTT.

The genes are TRBV6-5 and TRBJ1-1; 7 nucleotides agree with TRBD1. CDR1 MNHEY and CDR2 SVGAGI come from the germline V gene. V gave up 2 bases and J gave up 4 bases; unmatched junction bases: 7. The CDR3 runs 15 residues. CDR3 protein: CASSYGQASSTEAFF. CDR3 sequence (DNA): TGTGCCAGCAGTTACGGACAGGCGTCGAGCACTGAAGCTTTCTTT.